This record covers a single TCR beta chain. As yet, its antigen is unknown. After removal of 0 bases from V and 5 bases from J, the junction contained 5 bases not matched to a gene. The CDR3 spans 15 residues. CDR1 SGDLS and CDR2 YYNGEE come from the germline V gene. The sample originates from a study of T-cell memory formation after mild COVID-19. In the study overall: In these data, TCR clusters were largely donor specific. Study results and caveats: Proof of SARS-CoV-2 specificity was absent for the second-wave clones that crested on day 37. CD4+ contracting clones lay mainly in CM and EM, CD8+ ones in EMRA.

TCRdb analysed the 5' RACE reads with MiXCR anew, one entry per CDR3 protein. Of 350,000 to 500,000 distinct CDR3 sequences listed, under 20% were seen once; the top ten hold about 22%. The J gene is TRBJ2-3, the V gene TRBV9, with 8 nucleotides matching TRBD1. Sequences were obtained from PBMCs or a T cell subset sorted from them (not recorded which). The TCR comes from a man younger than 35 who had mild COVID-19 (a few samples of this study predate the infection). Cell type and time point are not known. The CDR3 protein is CASSVEDRAVDTQYF. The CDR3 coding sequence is TGTGCCAGCAGCGTAGAGGACAGGGCGGTAGATACGCAGTATTTT.